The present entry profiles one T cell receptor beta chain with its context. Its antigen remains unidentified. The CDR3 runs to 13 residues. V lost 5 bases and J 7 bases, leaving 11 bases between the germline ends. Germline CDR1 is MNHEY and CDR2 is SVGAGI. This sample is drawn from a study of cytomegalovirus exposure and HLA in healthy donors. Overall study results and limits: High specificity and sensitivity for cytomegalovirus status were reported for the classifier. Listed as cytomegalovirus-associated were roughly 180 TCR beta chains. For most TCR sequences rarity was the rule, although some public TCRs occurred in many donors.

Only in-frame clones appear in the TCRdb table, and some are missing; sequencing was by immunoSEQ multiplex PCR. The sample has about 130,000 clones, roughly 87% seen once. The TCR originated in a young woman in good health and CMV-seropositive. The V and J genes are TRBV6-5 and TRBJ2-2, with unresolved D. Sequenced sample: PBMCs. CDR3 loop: CASSRLSHGELFF. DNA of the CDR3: TGTGCCAGCAGTCGCCTTAGCCACGGGGAGCTGTTTTTT.